These 20 T cell receptor beta chains came from one sample sequenced in a study of T cell responses to AZD1222 COVID-19 vaccine (dated by TCRdb to 2020 to 2022). Libraries came from the immunoSEQ multiplex PCR assay. Sourced from immuneACCESS, this table was stored by TCRdb with only in-frame sequences that have V and J called. A share of the clones is absent; for the studies checked, an unresolved V gene accounts for under half, and the remainder has no known explanation. The sample profile shows tens of thousands of clones; about nine tenths of them were found once. Together, the top ten hold over 2% of the sample. Per the publication, the time point label means: baseline before first vaccination. Material: peripheral blood, obtained on day 0 of AZD1222 vaccination. Every receptor here comes from an adult in good health.

The chain couples TRBV6-5 to TRBJ1-2, with 10 bases aligning to TRBD1. After removal of 1 base from V and 5 bases from J, the junction contained 7 bases not matched to a gene. This CDR3 spans 16 amino acids. CDR1 is MNHEY, CDR2 SVGAGI, per germline. The CDR3, as DNA: TGTGCCAGCAGTTACTTGAGGACAGGGGGAAGTTATGGCTACACCTTC. Translating it yields CASSYLRTGGSYGYTF.

The rearrangement uses TRBV5-4 and TRBJ2-5; 11 bases match TRBD2. Germline CDR1 reads SGHNT; CDR2 reads YYREEE (reference sequence). The CDR3 runs 15 residues. With 4 bases clipped from V and 0 bases from J, the junction kept 2 bases outside the gene matches. The CDR3, as DNA: TGTGCCAGCAGCAAGACTAGCGGGAACCAAGAGACCCAGTACTTC. The encoded protein is CASSKTSGNQETQYF.

This sequence joins TRBV7-2 and TRBJ2-7; 13 nucleotides match TRBD2. The trim removed 4 bases at V and 3 bases at J, leaving 3 bases unmatched. Per germline, CDR1 SGHTA and CDR2 FQGNSA. The CDR3 sequence is 15 residues long. Here the CDR3 DNA reads TGTGCCAGCAGCTCAAGACTAGCGGGAGGCTACGAGCAGTACTTC. Translated, it gives CASSSRLAGGYEQYF.

This chain joins TRBV7-6 and TRBJ2-7; D unresolved. This CDR3 spans 15 amino acids. V lost 3 bases, J lost 3 bases, and 15 bases lay in between. Germline V CDR1 and CDR2: SGHVS, FNYEAQ. The CDR3 spells CASSFSSGSHYEQYF. DNA of the CDR3: TGTGCCAGCAGCTTCAGTTCCGGGTCTCACTACGAGCAGTACTTC.

This clone occurred once. The chain carries TRBV28 and TRBJ1-5, with 7 bases identical to TRBD1. The V and J ends lost 6 bases and 3 bases, in that order; junction bases with no gene match: 8. Germline CDR1 is MDHEN and CDR2 is SYDVKM. The CDR3 runs to 15 residues. CDR3 coding DNA: TGTGCCAGCAGAGGACAGGTTCGGAACAATCAGCCCCAGCATTTT. It yields the protein CASRGQVRNNQPQHF. The variable domain in full, with the rest retrieved from reference TRBV28 and TRBJ1-5, is DVKVTQSSRYLVKRTGEKVFLECVQDMDHENMFWYRQDPGLGLRLIYFSYDVKMKEKGDIPEGYSVSREKKERFSLILESASTNQTSMYLCASRGQVRNNQPQHFGDGTRLSIL.

The CDR3 reads CASSPLWTGANHEQYF. In nucleotides, the CDR3 is TGTGCCAGCTCACCTCTCTGGACAGGGGCAAACCACGAGCAGTACTTC. The V and J genes are TRBV18 and TRBJ2-7, with TRBD1 matching 9 bases. Germline V gene lookup returns CDR1 KGHSH and CDR2 LQKENI. The CDR3 extends over 16 amino acids. V shed 3 bases and J 5 bases; nucleotides not matched to a gene: 11.

The rearrangement joins TRBV6-5 to TRBJ1-2, with TRBD1 identical over 8 bases. The germline V gene has CDR1 MNHEY and CDR2 SVGAGI. V was clipped by 4 bases and J by 0 bases; unmatched bases: 4. This CDR3 has 15 residues. In DNA, the CDR3 is TGTGCCAGCAGTTTCTACAGGGGGACTAACTATGGCTACACCTTC. Its translation: CASSFYRGTNYGYTF.

The chain couples TRBV6-5 to TRBJ1-2, with 10 bases identical to TRBD1. Germline-derived CDR1 and CDR2 are MNHEY and SVGAGI. Trimming at V came to 2 bases and at J to 7 bases, leaving 1 base not matched to a gene. CDR3 length: 13 amino acids. The CDR3, as DNA: TGTGCCAGCAGTTACGGGACAGGGGCTGGCTACACCTTC. Translating gives CASSYGTGAGYTF.

This clone was seen a single time. The chain employs TRBV30 and TRBJ1-5; 9 bases match TRBD1. This CDR3 has 14 amino acids. The junction had 4 bases not matched to a gene; V was cut back by 3 bases and J by 4 bases. The germline V gene encodes CDR1 GTSNPN and CDR2 SVGIG (reference sequence). CDR3 sequence: CAWREGQGNQPQHF. The CDR3, as DNA: TGTGCCTGGAGGGAAGGACAGGGGAATCAGCCCCAGCATTTT.

The rearrangement joins TRBV27 to TRBJ2-1; weak D call: TRBD2 (5 bases). Trimming took 6 bases from V and 0 from J, leaving 15 bases between them. The germline V gene has CDR1 MNHEY and CDR2 SMNVEV (reference sequence). The CDR3 is 16 residues long. The CDR3 here is CASSLAWKSSYNEQFF. As DNA, the CDR3 is TGTGCCAGCAGCTTAGCGTGGAAGAGCTCCTACAATGAGCAGTTCTTC.

In regard to this clone: At one boundary the junction diverges from the germline segment, which might be a read error. The rearrangement links TRBV3-1 (or the pseudogene TRBV3-2) to TRBJ2-7, with D possibly being TRBD1 (5 bases). CDR3 length: 14 residues. CDR1 LGHDT and CDR2 YNNKEL come from the germline V gene (reference sequence). The CDR3 nucleotides read TGTGCCAGCAGACAAGGGGTTACGGCATACGAGCAGTACTTC. Its translation: CASRQGVTAYEQYF.

The gene calls are TRBV19 and TRBJ2-1, with D possibly matching TRBD2 (6 bases). Deletions cut 6 bases from V and 8 bases from J, with 14 bases between. The germline CDR1 and CDR2 sequences are LNHDA and SQIVND (reference sequence). The CDR3 consists of 13 residues. As DNA, the CDR3 is TGTGCCAGTAGCCCGGGGACTTCTTATGAGCAGTTCTTC. Protein: CASSPGTSYEQFF.

CDR3 nucleotide sequence: TGTGCCAGCAGGACTACGTTAGAAGCTTTCTTT. It translates to CASRTTLEAFF. The chain couples TRBV12-3 or TRBV12-4 to TRBJ1-1; D unresolved. Trimming removed 6 bases at V and 8 bases at J, with 10 bases between. The CDR3 is 11 amino acids.

This clone was picked up one time. This sequence joins TRBV7-8 and TRBJ2-7; D perhaps matches TRBD2 (5 bases). Trimming took off 4 bases at V and 0 bases at J, with 13 bases between the two ends. This CDR3 comprises 15 residues. CDR1 is SGHVS, CDR2 FQNEAQ, per germline. CDR3 bases: TGTGCCAGCAGCTCCTCGGAACTAGTCTCCTACGAGCAGTACTTC. It encodes CASSSSELVSYEQYF.

The chain carries TRBV30 and TRBJ1-1; TRBD1 aligns across 7 bases. The germline V gene has CDR1 GTSNPN and CDR2 SVGIG (reference sequence). The junction had 13 bases not matched to a gene; V was cut back by 3 bases and J by 0 bases. The CDR3 spans 17 residues. The CDR3: CAWSFKGTAIMNTEAFF. For the CDR3, the DNA is TGTGCCTGGAGCTTCAAGGGGACAGCTATCATGAACACTGAAGCTTTCTTT.

The chain has TRBV3-1 (or the pseudogene TRBV3-2) and TRBJ1-2; 9 nucleotides line up with TRBD1. The junction had 9 bases not matched to a gene; V was cut back by 5 bases and J by 8 bases. The CDR3 is 14 residues long. The V gene's germline CDR1 is LGHDT and CDR2 YNNKEL (reference sequence). CDR3 coding DNA: TGTGCCAGCAGCAACTTACAGGGGGCGGGCGGCTACACCTTC. Its protein is CASSNLQGAGGYTF.

V gene TRBV11-3 combines with J gene TRBJ2-3; 10 positions match TRBD1. Germline V gene lookup returns CDR1 SGHNT and CDR2 YENEEA. V dropped 8 bases and J dropped 5; count of bases not matched to a gene: 4. The CDR3 is 13 amino acids. CDR3 amino acids: CASRTGGRDTQYF. CDR3 in DNA: TGTGCCAGCCGGACAGGGGGGAGAGATACGCAGTATTTT. Together with reference TRBV11-3 and TRBJ2-3, the CDR3 gives the full variable domain: EAGVVQSPRYKIIEKKQPVAFWCNPISGHNTLYWYLQNLGQGPELLIRYENEEAVDDSQLPKDRFSAERLKGVDSTLKIQPAELGDSAVYLCASRTGGRDTQYFGPGTRLTVL.

This clone turned up a few times. J is TRBJ1-1 and V is TRBV2; no clear D gene. This CDR3 has 14 residues. Trimming cost V 7 bases and J 5 bases, with 17 bases left between them. CDR1 and CDR2 from the germline V gene are SNHLY and FYNNEI. The CDR3 sequence is CASILVGLRTEAFF. The CDR3 DNA is TGTGCCAGCATCCTTGTGGGGTTACGGACTGAAGCTTTCTTT.

This chain connects TRBV5-5 to TRBJ1-1; TRBD1 might be the D (6 bases). Trimming shortened V by 7 bases and J by 1 base, and 20 bases separated the two germline ends. The V gene's germline CDR1 is SGHKS and CDR2 YYEKEE (reference sequence). The CDR3 loop spans 16 amino acids. CDR3 region: CASFTGIPLTNTEAFF. As DNA, the CDR3 is TGTGCCAGCTTCACAGGGATCCCCCTTACGAACACTGAAGCTTTCTTT.

Only one count was recorded for this clone. The chain couples TRBV6-6 to TRBJ1-3; unclear D gene. The CDR3 sequence is 14 residues long. Trimming took 8 bases from V and 0 from J, leaving 11 bases between them. Germline V gene sequence: CDR1 MNHNY, CDR2 SVGAGI (reference sequence). The CDR3 here is CASRTEFSGNTIYF. The CDR3 DNA follows: TGTGCCAGCCGGACGGAATTCTCTGGAAACACCATATATTTT.